This entry describes one T cell receptor (beta chain). As handled by the study authors: Amplification from reference gene primers served as the basis for estimated nucleated cell counts. TCRdb's copy holds only in-frame clones and misses some; the assay was immunoSEQ multiplex PCR. V and J calls and clone size are given by that table; D and trimming were obtained from the DNA. The data contain roughly 100,000 clones, about 80% of them singletons. Germline CDR1 is MNHEY and CDR2 is SMNVEV (reference sequence). V trimming: 0 bases; J trimming: 2 bases; junction bases outside the gene matches: 1. The CDR3 extends over 15 amino acids. The data stem from a study of blood T cell repertoires in COVID-19. Across the study: Samples representing acute and convalescent COVID-19 were sourced from the United States, Italy and Spain. PBMCs, B-cell-depleted T cells, or T cells provided the cDNA or gDNA that made up the material.

This rearrangement joins TRBV27 to TRBJ2-1; 7 bases fit TRBD2. The specimen was peripheral blood. The TCR was taken from a woman aged 70-85 years with acute or convalescent COVID-19. DNA for the CDR3: TGTGCCAGCAGTTTATCCGGGGGGACCTACAATGAGCAGTTCTTC. This encodes CASSLSGGTYNEQFF.